Following are 26 T cell receptor beta chains from one sample sequenced in a study of breast tumors, draining lymph nodes, adjacent tissues. TCRdb itself ran the multiplex PCR reads through MiXCR, one entry per CDR3 protein. The sample has around 130,000 distinct CDR3 sequences; 21% are singletons. Axillary draining lymph nodes of breast cancer patients supplied the node samples. Sequenced sample: axillary lymph node tissue. The source of these receptors is a female donor with breast cancer. Some clones in this sample may be carry-over from other donors' samples.

As regards this clonotype: The conserved closing phenylalanine or tryptophan is absent in this CDR3, likely reflecting a read error. This chain uses TRBV9 with TRBJ2-5; D gene unclear. This CDR3 is built from 13 residues. The V gene's germline CDR1 is SGDLS and CDR2 YYNGEE. Trimming removed 4 bases from V and 4 bases from J, with 11 bases in between. CDR3 sequence reads: CASSPWTGETQYP. CDR3 DNA sequence: TGTGCCAGCAGCCCCTGGACGGGAGAGACCCAGTACCCC.

This chain connects TRBV7-9 to TRBJ1-1, with TRBD1 identical over 7 bases. V was clipped by 6 bases and J by 0 bases; unmatched bases: 7. CDR1 and CDR2 (germline): SEHNR, FQNEAQ (reference sequence). The CDR3 extends over 15 amino acids. The CDR3: CASSRQGGLNTEAFF. The CDR3 DNA is TGTGCCAGCAGTAGGCAGGGGGGACTGAACACTGAAGCTTTCTTT. Full variable domain (missing parts from reference TRBV7-9 and TRBJ1-1): DTGVSQNPRHKITKRGQNVTFRCDPISEHNRLYWYRQTLGQGPEFLTYFQNEAQLEKSRLLSDRFSAERPKGSFSTLEIQRTEQGDSAMYLCASSRQGGLNTEAFFGQGTRLTVV.

This clonotype was recorded at least ten times. J is TRBJ2-3 and V is TRBV7-6; perhaps TRBD1 as D (5 bases). V was clipped by 1 base and J by 3 bases, with 17 bases between them. CDR3 length equals 17 residues. CDR1 SGHVS and CDR2 FNYEAQ come from the germline V gene. The CDR3 DNA reads as TGTGCCAGCAGCTTAGTCTTGGCAGGGTCAGATACAGATACGCAGTATTTT. Protein product: CASSLVLAGSDTDTQYF.

A remark on this clonotype: The junction differs from germline at one of its ends, possibly a read error. The chain is built from TRBV7-7 and TRBJ1-3; TRBD1 matches 7 bases. CDR3 length: 16 amino acids. The germline gives CDR1 SSHAT, CDR2 FNYEAQ (reference sequence). CDR3 nucleotides: TGTGCTAGCAGCTTAGACGGGACAGTCGTGGGAAACACCATATATTTT. Its protein product is CASSLDGTVVGNTIYF.

This clonotype appeared many times. The rearrangement joins TRBV20-1 to TRBJ1-6, with D unresolved. Germline V CDR1 and CDR2: DFQATT, SNEGSKA (reference sequence). The CDR3 extends over 12 amino acids. The V end was cut by 3 bases, the J end by 7 bases, with 7 bases between. The CDR3 nucleotides read TGCAGTGCTAGGGGCGGAAATTCACCCCTCCACTTT. Encoded protein: CSARGGNSPLHF.

This clonotype has only a few counts. The chain is built from TRBV10-3 and TRBJ2-2; the D is unclear. CDR3 length: 15 residues. V gave up 2 bases and J gave up 1 base, with 8 bases separating them. Per germline, CDR1 ENHRY and CDR2 SYGVKD. The CDR3 DNA reads as TGTGCCATCAGTGAGCCATCGGAGAACACCGGGGAGCTGTTTTTT. This gives the protein CAISEPSENTGELFF.

This clonotype was seen at least ten times. This sequence joins TRBV6-5 and TRBJ2-3; TRBD2 agrees at 10 bases. The germline V gene has CDR1 MNHEY and CDR2 SVGAGI. The CDR3 consists of 16 residues. The V and J ends lost 5 bases and 0 bases, in that order; junction bases with no gene match: 5. The CDR3 sequence: CASSTGLATSTDTQYF. CDR3 DNA sequence: TGTGCCAGCAGTACGGGACTAGCGACTAGCACAGATACGCAGTATTTT.

This clonotype was recorded at least ten times. The chain uses TRBV6-5 and TRBJ1-2, with 7 positions matching TRBD1. V trimming: 4 bases; J trimming: 7 bases; junction bases outside the gene matches: 9. CDR1 is MNHEY and CDR2 is SVGAGI in the germline V gene. The CDR3 is 14 amino acids. Here the CDR3 DNA reads TGTGCCAGCAGTTTATCACAGGGGACGGGTGGCTACACCTTC. Encoded protein: CASSLSQGTGGYTF.

As concerns this clonotype: Possible read error: a much larger clone is one base away. The rearrangement joins TRBV4-1 to TRBJ2-2, with 8 bases aligning to TRBD2. The J segment lost 6 bases and the V segment lost 0 bases, leaving 6 bases of the junction unmatched. Germline-derived CDR1 and CDR2 are MGHRA and YSYEKL. The CDR3 runs to 16 residues. The CDR3 here is CASSQETGRAAGELFF. CDR3 nucleotides: TGCGCCAGCAGCCAAGAAACCGGGAGGGCAGCCGGGGAGCTGTTTTTT.

This clonotype was counted between two and nine times. The V gene is TRBV11-2, the J gene TRBJ2-3; D is perhaps TRBD1 (6 bases). Trimming took off 5 bases at V and 1 base at J, with 13 bases between the two ends. Germline V lookup: CDR1 SGHAT, CDR2 FQNNGV. The length of the CDR3 is 15 residues. The CDR3 bases are TGTGCCAGCAGCCCCCAACAGGGACGCACAGATACGCAGTATTTT. Amino acids: CASSPQQGRTDTQYF.

This sequence joins TRBV6-1 and TRBJ2-1; 12 bases are shared with TRBD2. This CDR3 has 21 amino acids. V shed 7 bases, J shed 8 bases, and the junction held 27 bases outside the gene matches. The germline gives CDR1 MNHNS, CDR2 SASEGT. In DNA, the CDR3 is TGTGCCAGCACCAGCCCCCTTGGACTAGCGGGATTGAGGGGCCCAATTGATGAGCAGTTCTTC. It specifies CASTSPLGLAGLRGPIDEQFF.

Of note for this clonotype: A read error may be the cause here, since a much bigger clone is one base away. The rearrangement joins TRBV30 to TRBJ2-1, with a weak D call TRBD1 (6 bases). This CDR3 contains 15 residues. Trimming cost V 5 bases and J 1 base, with 15 bases left between them. CDR1 GTSNPN and CDR2 SVGIG come from the germline V gene (reference sequence). The CDR3, as DNA: TGTGCCTGGGGCCGACAGGTGAGATCCTACAATGAGCAGTTCTTC. Encoded protein: CAWGRQVRSYNEQFF. The whole variable domain, filled in from reference TRBV30 and TRBJ2-1, reads SQTIHQWPATLVQPVGSPLSLECTVEGTSNPNLYWYRQAAGRGLQLLFYSVGIGQISSEVPQNLSASRPQDRQFILSSKKLLLSDSGFYLCAWGRQVRSYNEQFFGPGTRLTVL.

This clonotype appeared many times. The V gene is TRBV12-3 or TRBV12-4, the J gene TRBJ2-7; no clear D. This CDR3 contains 15 residues. Trimming removed 5 bases at V and 0 bases at J, with 14 bases between. The CDR3 coding sequence is TGTGCCAGCAGTCCGAGAGTGGTTAGCTCCTACGAGCAGTACTTC. Translated, it gives CASSPRVVSSYEQYF.

Concerning this clonotype itself: The junction and the germline gene differ at one end; a read error may be behind it. The V and J genes are TRBV7-9 and TRBJ2-5; D is possibly TRBD1 or TRBD2 (5 bases each). The CDR3 extends over 14 amino acids. Germline V gene data show CDR1 as SEHNR and CDR2 as FQNEAQ (reference sequence). CDR3 nucleotides: TGTGCCAGCAGCTTAGTGGCAGACCAAGGGACCCGGTACTTC. This translates into CASSLVADQGTRYF.

Of note for this clonotype: Here the CDR3 omits its conserved ending phenylalanine or tryptophan, so a read error is the likely source. V is TRBV11-2 and J is TRBJ2-7; D perhaps matches TRBD2 (6 bases). The CDR3 runs to 13 residues. Germline V gene data show CDR1 as SGHAT and CDR2 as FQNNGV. CDR3 loop: CASSHGTLYEQYL. The DNA for the CDR3 is TGCGCCAGCAGCCACGGGACTCTCTACGAGCAGTACCTC.

This clonotype was recorded at least ten times. The rearrangement joins TRBV19 to TRBJ2-5; TRBD2 aligns across 11 bases. The CDR3 extends over 15 amino acids. The V segment lost 10 bases and the J segment 4 bases; nucleotides outside the gene matches: 11. From germline, CDR1 is LNHDA and CDR2 SQIVND (reference sequence). The CDR3 DNA follows: TGTGCCACCACGGTGACTAGCGGGATTCGAGAGACCCAGTACTTC. Amino acid sequence: CATTVTSGIRETQYF.

Points on this clonotype: A single base separates this from a much larger clone, so it may be a read error. The chain uses TRBV15 and TRBJ1-2; unclear D gene. V shed 1 base and J shed 6 bases, with 15 bases lying between them. Germline CDR1 is LNHNV and CDR2 is YYDKDF (reference sequence). The CDR3 sequence is 15 residues long. The CDR3 DNA follows: TGTGCCACCAGCAGAGGGGTTGCCAAAAAAAATGGCTACACCTTC. It specifies CATSRGVAKKNGYTF. Full variable domain (missing parts from reference TRBV15 and TRBJ1-2): DAMVIQNPRYQVTQFGKPVTLSCSQTLNHNVMYWYQQKSSQAPKLLFHYYDKDFNNEADTPDNFQSRRPNTSFCFLDIRSPGLGDTAMYLCATSRGVAKKNGYTFGSGTRLTVV.

This clonotype was detected many times. The gene calls are TRBV29-1 and TRBJ2-3, with TRBD2 identical over 7 bases. The CDR3 totals 14 residues. Germline V gives CDR1 SQVTM, CDR2 ANQGSEA. V gave up 5 bases and J gave up 2 bases; unmatched junction bases: 7. The DNA of the CDR3 is TGCAGCGTTCGGAGACTAGCTCTCACAGATACGCAGTATTTT. Protein sequence: CSVRRLALTDTQYF.

As regards this clonotype: This sequence may be a read error, since a much larger clone differs from it by one base. The rearrangement links TRBV10-3 to TRBJ2-5; 7 bases agree with TRBD1. CDR3 length: 15 amino acids. Germline-derived CDR1 and CDR2 are ENHRY and SYGVKD. This chain's CDR3 is CATSENPGQQETQYF. In nucleotides, the CDR3 is TGTGCCACCAGTGAAAACCCGGGACAGCAAGAGACCCAGTACTTC.

This clonotype came up many times. This rearrangement joins TRBV9 to TRBJ2-2; possible D gene TRBD2, 5 bases. The germline V gene encodes CDR1 SGDLS and CDR2 YYNGEE. V lost 6 bases and J lost 1, with 10 bases in between. This CDR3 comprises 14 residues. The CDR3 DNA follows: TGTGCCAGCAACGATGGGAGGAACACCGGGGAGCTGTTTTTT. It specifies CASNDGRNTGELFF.

A word on this clonotype: Just one base apart from a much larger clone, this may be a read error. The final CDR3 position lacks the conserved phenylalanine or tryptophan, pointing to a likely read error. V is TRBV7-8 and J is TRBJ1-5, with 7 positions matching TRBD1. CDR1 and CDR2 from the germline V gene are SGHVS and FQNEAQ. This CDR3 has 17 amino acids. Trimming removed 0 bases from V and 3 bases from J; junction bases left unmatched: 8. The CDR3 DNA is TGTGCCAGCAGCTTAGCGGCCCCCGGGACAGTCAATCAGCCCCAGCATCTT. Its translation: CASSLAAPGTVNQPQHL.

Remarks on this clonotype: A much larger clone differs by one base, so this may be a read error. This chain connects TRBV30 to TRBJ1-2, with D possibly TRBD1 on 5 matching bases. Germline CDR1 and CDR2: GTSNPN and SVGIG (reference sequence). Trimming cost V 4 bases and J 3 bases, with 9 bases left between them. CDR3 size: 12 residues. In DNA, the CDR3 is TGTGCCTGGATGGGGCGGGACTATGGCTACACCTTC. Protein: CAWMGRDYGYTF.

At least ten counts were recorded for this clonotype. The rearrangement uses TRBV12-3 or TRBV12-4 and TRBJ2-1; D unresolved. The germline V and J ends were trimmed by 6 bases and 6 bases, with 6 bases remaining between them. The length of the CDR3 is 11 residues. The CDR3 spells CASSLSNEQFF. CDR3 nucleotide sequence: TGTGCCAGCAGCTTAAGCAATGAGCAGTTCTTC.

The table lists this clonotype with many counts. The V and J genes are TRBV6-6 and TRBJ1-2; tentative D call: TRBD1 (6 bases). Germline assignment: CDR1 MNHNY and CDR2 SVGAGI (reference sequence). The CDR3 is 14 amino acids. The V gene lost 7 bases and the J gene lost 2 bases, with 14 bases spanning the gap. This CDR3 is CASKLSGQNYGYTF. The CDR3 nucleotides read TGTGCCAGCAAGCTATCCGGACAGAACTATGGCTACACCTTC.

In its sample, this clonotype was seen many times. The chain employs TRBV19 and TRBJ2-1; 8 bases map to TRBD2. This CDR3 is built from 16 residues. V was pared by 5 bases and J by 0 bases, with 6 bases of the junction left unmatched. The V gene's germline CDR1 is LNHDA and CDR2 SQIVND (reference sequence). Written as DNA, the CDR3 is TGTGCCAGTAGTCCTATAGCGGGAAGCTCCTACAATGAGCAGTTCTTC. Translation: CASSPIAGSSYNEQFF. The full variable domain, its missing parts supplied by reference TRBV19 and TRBJ2-1, is DGGITQSPKYLFRKEGQNVTLSCEQNLNHDAMYWYRQDPGQGLRLIYYSQIVNDFQKGDIAEGYSVSREKKESFPLTVTSAQKNPTAFYLCASSPIAGSSYNEQFFGPGTRLTVL.

There are many counts of this clonotype. The V and J genes are TRBV20-1 and TRBJ2-2; TRBD1 is a possible D gene (6 bases). Trimming pared 6 bases from V and 0 bases from J, leaving 17 bases between. The CDR3 contains 16 residues. Per germline, CDR1 DFQATT and CDR2 SNEGSKA (reference sequence). This CDR3 is CSAPNSGTPNTGELFF. CDR3 bases: TGCAGTGCGCCTAATTCCGGGACACCGAACACCGGGGAGCTGTTTTTT.